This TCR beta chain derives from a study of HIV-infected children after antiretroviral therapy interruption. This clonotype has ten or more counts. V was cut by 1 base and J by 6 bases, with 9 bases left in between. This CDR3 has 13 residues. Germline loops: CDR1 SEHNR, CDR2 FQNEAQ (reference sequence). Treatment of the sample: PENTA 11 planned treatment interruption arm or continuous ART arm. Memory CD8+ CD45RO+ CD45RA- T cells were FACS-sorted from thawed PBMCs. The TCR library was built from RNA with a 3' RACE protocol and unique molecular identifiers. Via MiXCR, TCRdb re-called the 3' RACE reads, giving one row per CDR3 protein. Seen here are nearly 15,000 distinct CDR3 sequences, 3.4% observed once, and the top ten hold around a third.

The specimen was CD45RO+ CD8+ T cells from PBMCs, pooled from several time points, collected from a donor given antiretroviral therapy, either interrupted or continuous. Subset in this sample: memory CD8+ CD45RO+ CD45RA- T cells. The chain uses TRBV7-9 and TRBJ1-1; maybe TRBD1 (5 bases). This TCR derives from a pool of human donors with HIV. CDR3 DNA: TGTGCCAGCAGCTTAGGGGGGGTACCTGAAGCTTTCTTT. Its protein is CASSLGGVPEAFF.